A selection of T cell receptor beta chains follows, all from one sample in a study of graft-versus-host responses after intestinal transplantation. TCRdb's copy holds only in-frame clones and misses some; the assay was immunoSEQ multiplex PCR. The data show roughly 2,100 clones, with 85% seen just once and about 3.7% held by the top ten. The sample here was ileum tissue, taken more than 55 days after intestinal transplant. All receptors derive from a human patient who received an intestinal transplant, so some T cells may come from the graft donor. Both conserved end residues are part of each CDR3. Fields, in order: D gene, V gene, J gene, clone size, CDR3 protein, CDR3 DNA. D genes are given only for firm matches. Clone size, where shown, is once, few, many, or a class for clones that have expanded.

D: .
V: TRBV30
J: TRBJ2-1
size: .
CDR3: CAWSWGGLFTYNEQFF
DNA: TGTGCCTGGAGTTGGGGGGGCTTATTCACCTACAATGAGCAGTTCTTC

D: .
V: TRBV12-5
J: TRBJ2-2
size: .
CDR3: CASAPQGNTGELFF
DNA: TGTGCTAGTGCCCCTCAGGGGAACACCGGGGAGCTGTTTTTT

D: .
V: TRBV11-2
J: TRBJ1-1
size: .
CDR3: CASSSLIWGLRTEAFF
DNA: TGTGCCAGCAGCTCCCTAATCTGGGGTCTGAGAACTGAAGCTTTCTTT

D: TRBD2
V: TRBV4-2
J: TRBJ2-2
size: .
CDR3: CASSQETSGGSNTGELFF
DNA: TGTGCCAGCAGCCAAGAGACTAGCGGGGGGTCGAACACCGGGGAGCTGTTTTTT

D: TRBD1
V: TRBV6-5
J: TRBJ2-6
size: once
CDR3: CASATGATGANVLTF
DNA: TGTGCCAGCGCTACAGGGGCTACTGGGGCCAACGTCCTGACTTTC

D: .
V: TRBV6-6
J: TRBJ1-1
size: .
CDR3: CASTFGNTEAFF
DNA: TGTGCCAGCACCTTCGGGAACACTGAAGCTTTCTTT

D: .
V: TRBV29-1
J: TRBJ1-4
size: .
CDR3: CSAVSLGEKLFF
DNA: TGCAGCGCCGTATCTCTGGGTGAAAAACTGTTTTTT

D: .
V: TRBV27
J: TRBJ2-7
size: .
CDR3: CASSSSRDTYEQYF
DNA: TGTGCCAGCAGTTCTTCCCGGGACACCTACGAGCAGTACTTC

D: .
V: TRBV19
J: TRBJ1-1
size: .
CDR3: CASSISPGMNTEAFF
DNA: TGTGCCAGTAGTATATCCCCAGGGATGAACACTGAAGCTTTCTTT

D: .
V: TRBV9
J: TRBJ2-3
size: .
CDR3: CASSVAGLLSTDTQYF
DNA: TGTGCCAGCAGCGTAGCGGGGCTCCTTAGCACAGATACGCAGTATTTT

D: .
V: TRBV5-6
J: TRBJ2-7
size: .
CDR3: CASSFRETDEQYF
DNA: TGTGCCAGCAGCTTCCGGGAAACCGACGAGCAGTACTTC

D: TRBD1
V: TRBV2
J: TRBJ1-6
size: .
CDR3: CASSETGRTGHF
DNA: TGTGCCAGCAGTGAGACAGGGAGAACCGGCCACTTT

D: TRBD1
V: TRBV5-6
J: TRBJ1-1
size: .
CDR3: CASSSQKGTGLGNTEAFF
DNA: TGTGCCAGCAGCTCACAAAAGGGGACAGGGCTTGGGAACACTGAAGCTTTCTTT

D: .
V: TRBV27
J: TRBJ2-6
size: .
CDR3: CASSGGTVLTGANVLTF
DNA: TGTGCCAGCAGCGGCGGGACAGTTTTAACTGGGGCCAACGTCCTGACTTTC